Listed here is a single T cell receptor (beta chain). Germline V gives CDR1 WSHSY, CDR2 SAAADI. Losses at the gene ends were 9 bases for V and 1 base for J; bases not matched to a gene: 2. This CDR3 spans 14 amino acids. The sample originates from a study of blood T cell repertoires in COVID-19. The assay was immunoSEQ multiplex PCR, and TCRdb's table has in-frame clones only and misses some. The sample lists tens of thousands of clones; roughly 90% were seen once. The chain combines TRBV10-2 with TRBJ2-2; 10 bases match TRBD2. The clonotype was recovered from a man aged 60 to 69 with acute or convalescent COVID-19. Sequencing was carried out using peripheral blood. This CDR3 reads CASTSGVNTGELFF. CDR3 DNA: TGCGCCAGTACTAGCGGGGTGAACACCGGGGAGCTGTTTTTT.